The TCR beta chain under discussion was sequenced for a study of blood T cell repertoires in COVID-19. As handled by the study authors: Reference gene primers were amplified, and this amplification served to estimate nucleated cell counts. This table comes from immunoSEQ multiplex PCR, and its TCRdb copy is limited to in-frame clones, with some not included. V and J calls plus clone size are reproduced from that table; the DNA served to infer D and trimming. The sample comprises roughly 340,000 clones, around 89% of which are singletons, and around 3% rests with the top ten. CDR3 length: 16 residues. V shed 7 bases and J shed 1 base, with 20 bases lying between them. The V gene's germline CDR1 is GTSNPN and CDR2 SVGIG (reference sequence).

What was sequenced was peripheral blood. The TCR originated in a woman younger than 45 with COVID-19, enrolled during active disease. J is TRBJ2-1 and V is TRBV30, with no clear D. The CDR3 region has the DNA TGTGCCTCAACGGCGTTGGCTAGGTCGTCCTACAATGAGCAGTTCTTC. It codes for CASTALARSSYNEQFF.